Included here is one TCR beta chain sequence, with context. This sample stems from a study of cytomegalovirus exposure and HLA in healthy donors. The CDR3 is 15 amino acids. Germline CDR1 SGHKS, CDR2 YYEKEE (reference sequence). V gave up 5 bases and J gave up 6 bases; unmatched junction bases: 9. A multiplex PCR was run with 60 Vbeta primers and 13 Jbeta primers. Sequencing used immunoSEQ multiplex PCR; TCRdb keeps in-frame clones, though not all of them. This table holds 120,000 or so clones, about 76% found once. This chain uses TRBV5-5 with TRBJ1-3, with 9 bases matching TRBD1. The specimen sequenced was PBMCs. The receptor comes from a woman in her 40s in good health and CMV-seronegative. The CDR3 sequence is CASRSQGAWANTIYF. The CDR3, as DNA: TGTGCCAGCAGGTCACAGGGGGCATGGGCAAACACCATATATTTT.